This TCR beta chain was profiled in a study of graft-versus-host responses after intestinal transplantation. About the study: Every recipient had anti-thymocyte globulin induction and roughly 3 years of tacrolimus plus steroids.

The data were produced by immunoSEQ multiplex PCR, yet TCRdb's version contains in-frame clones alone and is incomplete. The data show roughly 99,000 clones, around 88% seen once. The length of the CDR3 is 12 residues. Trimming left V 5 bases short and J 5 bases short, with 11 bases between. CDR1 is GTSNPN, CDR2 SVGIG, per germline (reference sequence). This rearrangement joins TRBV30 to TRBJ2-3, with D uncertain. The sequencing used PBMCs, collected 255 days after intestinal transplant. This sequence was found in a human patient who received an intestinal transplant, so some T cells may come from the graft donor. The CDR3, as DNA: TGTGCCTGGGGCCGCGATAGAGATACGCAGTATTTT. Translating it yields CAWGRDRDTQYF.